This TCR beta chain is from a study of blood T cell repertoires in COVID-19. On the study more broadly: T cells, B-cell-depleted T cells, or PBMCs provided the cDNA or gDNA that served as material.

In the authors' workflow: Reference gene primer amplification in the assay estimated nucleated cell counts. Clones were read by immunoSEQ multiplex PCR, and TCRdb kept only the in-frame ones, dropping some. That table is the source of V, J and clone size, and D and trimming were worked out from the DNA. There are 150,000 to 250,000 clones in the sample; approximately 86% occur only once, and about 2.2% lies in the top ten. CDR3 size: 13 residues. Trimming shortened V by 4 bases and J by 1 base, and 7 bases separated the two germline ends. The germline gives CDR1 MNHEY, CDR2 SVGAGI. Ages ranged from about 18 to 89 years, with residence in about two dozen US areas. Recovered status applied to Cohort 3 donors who had two consecutive negative PCRs. It also applied to those with clearance or with symptom resolution. There are a few counts of this clone.

The sample consisted of PBMCs or T cells enriched from blood (not recorded which). The origin of this receptor is a woman aged 30 to 39 who had recovered from COVID-19. V and J are TRBV6-5 and TRBJ1-1, with D hard to call. CDR3 DNA sequence: TGTGCCAGCAGTTGGATAGCGAACACTGAAGCTTTCTTT. Residues: CASSWIANTEAFF.